This T cell receptor beta chain was captured in a study of blood T cells in healthy people across ages. Points from the study as a whole: It was not possible, with unsorted PBMCs, to conclusively compare naive and antigen-experienced cells.

A word on this clonotype: The antigen is not known.

The CDR3 contains 15 residues. CDR1 and CDR2 from the germline V gene are SQVTM and ANQGSEA. It was with a sample-barcoded 5' primer and a J-beta primer mix that a second PCR of roughly 7 to 12 cycles was run. TCRdb itself ran the 5' RACE reads through MiXCR, one entry per CDR3 protein. Of some 760,000 distinct CDR3 sequences in the sample, 20% to 30% were seen once. These data also featured in a second study, about T cells of mothers and their children.

This receptor was taken from a boy aged 10-17 years in good health. Sequenced input: blood. The chain links TRBV29-1 to TRBJ2-5; 11 bases line up with TRBD2. The closer fit of TRBJ2-1 to the DNA end suggests the J call may be wrong. Here the CDR3 reads CSVGLSGRAWYEQFF. CDR3 coding DNA: TGCAGCGTTGGGCTTAGCGGGAGGGCCTGGTATGAGCAGTTCTTC.